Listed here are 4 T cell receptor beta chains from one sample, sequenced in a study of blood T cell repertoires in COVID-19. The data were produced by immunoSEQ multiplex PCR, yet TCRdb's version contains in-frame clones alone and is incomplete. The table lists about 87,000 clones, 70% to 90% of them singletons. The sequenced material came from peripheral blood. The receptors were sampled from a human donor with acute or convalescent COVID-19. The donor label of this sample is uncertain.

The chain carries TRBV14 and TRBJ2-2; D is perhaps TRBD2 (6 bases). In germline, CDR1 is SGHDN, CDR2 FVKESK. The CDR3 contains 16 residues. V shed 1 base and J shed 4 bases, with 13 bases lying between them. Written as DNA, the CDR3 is TGTGCCAGCAGCCAAGGCCTGGGACTTACCACCGGGGAGCTGTTTTTT. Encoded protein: CASSQGLGLTTGELFF.

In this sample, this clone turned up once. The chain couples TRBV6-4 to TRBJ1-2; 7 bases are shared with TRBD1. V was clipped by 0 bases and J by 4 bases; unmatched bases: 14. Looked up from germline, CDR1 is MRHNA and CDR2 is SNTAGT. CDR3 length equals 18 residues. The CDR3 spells CASSDSRDSLVPAYGYTF. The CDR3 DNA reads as TGTGCCAGCAGTGACTCCCGGGACAGCCTAGTTCCCGCCTATGGCTACACCTTC.

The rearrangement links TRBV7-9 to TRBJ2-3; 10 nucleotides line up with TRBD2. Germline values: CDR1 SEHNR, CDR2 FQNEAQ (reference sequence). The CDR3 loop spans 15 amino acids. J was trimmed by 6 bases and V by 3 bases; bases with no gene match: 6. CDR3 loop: CASSFKRGGADTQYF. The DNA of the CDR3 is TGTGCCAGCAGCTTTAAGCGGGGGGGCGCCGATACGCAGTATTTT.

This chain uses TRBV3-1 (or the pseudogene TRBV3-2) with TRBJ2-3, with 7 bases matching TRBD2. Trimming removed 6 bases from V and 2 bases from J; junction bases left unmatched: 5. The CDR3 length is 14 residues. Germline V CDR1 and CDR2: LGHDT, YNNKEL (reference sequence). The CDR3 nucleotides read TGTGCCAGCAGACAAAGCGGGGACACAGATACGCAGTATTTT. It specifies CASRQSGDTDTQYF.